Below are 12 T cell receptor beta chains sequenced from a single sample in a study of blood T cell repertoires in COVID-19. The protocol was immunoSEQ multiplex PCR, while the TCRdb copy is restricted to in-frame clones and leaves out a portion. The data hold some 68,000 clones, with approximately 92% observed a single time. The specimen was peripheral blood. The source is a man aged 45-65 years with active COVID-19.

The chain carries TRBV19 and TRBJ1-4, with TRBD1 matching 8 bases. Germline V gene lookup returns CDR1 LNHDA and CDR2 SQIVND (reference sequence). The CDR3 has 14 amino acids. With V trimmed by 5 bases and J by 8 bases, 7 bases remained unmatched. The CDR3 sequence is CASSLPGGREKLFF. The CDR3 nucleotides read TGTGCCAGTAGTTTGCCAGGGGGCAGGGAAAAACTGTTTTTT. Full variable domain (rest looked up from reference TRBV19 and TRBJ1-4): DGGITQSPKYLFRKEGQNVTLSCEQNLNHDAMYWYRQDPGQGLRLIYYSQIVNDFQKGDIAEGYSVSREKKESFPLTVTSAQKNPTAFYLCASSLPGGREKLFFGSGTQLSVL.

V and J are TRBV5-6 and TRBJ1-2; TRBD1 matches 9 bases. Losses at the gene ends were 3 bases for V and 8 bases for J; bases not matched to a gene: 5. The germline CDR1 and CDR2 sequences are SGHDT and YYEEEE. The CDR3 is 13 residues long. CDR3 DNA sequence: TGTGCCAGCAGCTGGGACAGGGCGGAAGGCTACACCTTC. This translates into CASSWDRAEGYTF.

In this sample, this clone turned up once. V usage is TRBV6-5 and J usage is TRBJ1-2; 9 positions agree with TRBD1. After removal of 6 bases from V and 2 bases from J, the junction contained 1 base not matched to a gene. The CDR3 is 13 amino acids. Germline V lookup: CDR1 MNHEY, CDR2 SVGAGI. In nucleotides, the CDR3 is TGTGCCAGCAGCGGGACAGGGAACTATGGCTACACCTTC. Translating it yields CASSGTGNYGYTF.

This chain joins TRBV5-1 and TRBJ2-3; 13 nucleotides align to TRBD2. The CDR3 is 15 amino acids. From germline, CDR1 is SGHRS and CDR2 YFSETQ. V dropped 4 bases and J dropped 4; count of bases not matched to a gene: 3. CDR3 amino acids: CASSPTSGGADTQYF. In DNA, the CDR3 is TGCGCCAGCAGCCCAACTAGCGGGGGGGCAGATACGCAGTATTTT.

J is TRBJ1-6 and V is TRBV12-3 or TRBV12-4; D is unresolved. Deletions cut 4 bases from V and 14 bases from J, with 12 bases between. This CDR3 has 12 amino acids. CDR3 loop: CASSSLVAALHF. Written as DNA, the CDR3 is TGTGCCAGCAGTTCCCTGGTTGCGGCCCTCCACTTT.

CDR3: CSTYRGGNTEAFF. CDR3 DNA: TGCAGCACCTACCGAGGTGGTAACACTGAAGCTTTCTTT. The chain links TRBV29-1 to TRBJ1-1; unclear D gene. Germline lookup yields CDR1 SQVTM and CDR2 ANQGSEA. There are 13 residues in the CDR3. The ends were cut back, 8 bases at V and 2 bases at J, with 15 bases in the middle.

The chain joins TRBV2 to TRBJ1-2, with D hard to call. This CDR3 has 15 amino acids. Trimming removed 2 bases from V and 6 bases from J, with 16 bases in between. In germline, CDR1 is SNHLY, CDR2 FYNNEI. CDR3 protein: CASSENSTPADGYTF. DNA of the CDR3: TGTGCCAGCAGTGAAAACAGTACACCTGCTGATGGCTACACCTTC. Full variable domain (outside the CDR3, taken from reference TRBV2 and TRBJ1-2): EPEVTQTPSHQVTQMGQEVILRCVPISNHLYFYWYRQILGQKVEFLVSFYNNEISEKSEIFDDQFSVERPDGSNFTLKIRSTKLEDSAMYFCASSENSTPADGYTFGSGTRLTVV.

This chain joins TRBV7-9 and TRBJ2-2; D remains unclear. This CDR3 has 19 residues. V was shortened by 1 base and J by 5 bases, with 23 bases between the two germline ends. Germline-derived CDR1 and CDR2 are SEHNR and FQNEAQ (reference sequence). CDR3 in amino acids: CASSLVTLKHGLRTGELFF. The CDR3 DNA follows: TGTGCCAGCAGCTTAGTGACCCTCAAACACGGGTTAAGGACCGGGGAGCTGTTTTTT.

This clone was observed a single time. V and J are TRBV5-8 and TRBJ2-3, with D perhaps TRBD2 (6 bases). The CDR3 is 17 residues long. Germline CDR1 SGHTS, CDR2 YDEGEE. Trimming left V 2 bases short and J 0 bases short, with 16 bases between. DNA for the CDR3: TGTGCCAGCAGCTTAGAGACTAGGTACTCTAGCACAGATACGCAGTATTTT. Protein: CASSLETRYSSTDTQYF.

CDR3 residues: CASNFGTGEVEGYTF. The DNA of the CDR3 is TGTGCCAGCAATTTCGGTACAGGGGAGGTTGAAGGCTACACCTTC. V usage is TRBV9 and J usage is TRBJ1-2; TRBD1 aligns across 7 bases. The V segment lost 6 bases and the J segment 8 bases; nucleotides outside the gene matches: 16. The CDR3 extends over 15 amino acids. Germline CDR1 is SGDLS and CDR2 is YYNGEE.

The chain recombines TRBV30 with TRBJ2-5; TRBD2 matches 9 bases. Germline assignment: CDR1 GTSNPN and CDR2 SVGIG (reference sequence). With 0 bases clipped from V and 5 bases from J, the junction kept 7 bases outside the gene matches. CDR3 size: 15 residues. CDR3 sequence (DNA): TGTGCCTGGAGTGTACGAGGGACTAGCAAGGAGACCCAGTACTTC. Amino acids: CAWSVRGTSKETQYF.

The gene calls are TRBV7-2 and TRBJ2-7, with TRBD2 as a possible D gene (5 bases). This CDR3 comprises 14 residues. Germline CDR1 and CDR2: SGHTA and FQGNSA. Trimming left V 1 base short and J 0 bases short, with 7 bases between. CDR3 residues: CASSLGDYSYEQYF. For the CDR3, the DNA is TGTGCCAGCAGCTTAGGCGACTACTCCTACGAGCAGTACTTC.